This is a list of T cell receptor beta chains from one sample in a study of shared clonotypes between healthy human individuals. Assay: immunoSEQ multiplex PCR; the TCRdb copy retains only in-frame clones and omits some. The table shows some 2,000,000 clones, with roughly 95% occurring only once. The sequenced material came from naive CD8+ T cells sorted from blood. The receptor set was obtained from a man between 18 and 35 years old in good health. The CDR3 runs from the conserved cysteine through the conserved F or W. Only some rows state a clone size, as once, few, many or a class for expanded clones.

V gene	J gene	clone size	CDR3 protein
TRBV4-1	TRBJ2-7	NA	CASSLSTGVYEQYF
TRBV5-4	TRBJ2-1	NA	CASSTRTEQFF
TRBV7-9	TRBJ2-7	NA	CASSSSGAGASYEQYF
TRBV27	TRBJ1-4	NA	CASSGTDEKLFF
TRBV6-1	TRBJ2-7	NA	CASSDLTSGLSYEQYF
TRBV7-9	TRBJ2-1	NA	CASSSGQGYFDEQFF
TRBV11-3	TRBJ2-2	few	CASSLDRGELFF
TRBV9	TRBJ2-5	NA	CASSDYRVQELHF
TRBV7-2	TRBJ1-2	NA	CASSLANQDGYGYTF
TRBV29-1	TRBJ2-7	NA	CSVWDGVDEQYF
TRBV13	TRBJ2-5	NA	CASSLGQGQETQYF
TRBV5-4	TRBJ2-7	NA	CASSLSVEDEQYF
TRBV9	TRBJ2-1	NA	CASSVLADYNEQFF
TRBV13	TRBJ1-5	NA	CASSLTKNQPQHF